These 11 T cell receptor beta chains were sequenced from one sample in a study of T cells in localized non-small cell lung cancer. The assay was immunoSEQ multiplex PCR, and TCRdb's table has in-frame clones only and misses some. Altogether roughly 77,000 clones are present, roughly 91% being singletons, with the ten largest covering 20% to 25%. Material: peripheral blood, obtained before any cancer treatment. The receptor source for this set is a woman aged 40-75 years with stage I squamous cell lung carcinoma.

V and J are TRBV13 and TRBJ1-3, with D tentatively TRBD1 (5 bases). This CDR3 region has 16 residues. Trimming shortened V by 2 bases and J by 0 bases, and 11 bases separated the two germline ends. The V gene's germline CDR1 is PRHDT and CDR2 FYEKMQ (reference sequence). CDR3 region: CASSLRGGSSGNTIYF. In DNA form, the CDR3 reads TGTGCCAGCAGCTTAAGGGGCGGCAGCTCTGGAAACACCATATATTTT.

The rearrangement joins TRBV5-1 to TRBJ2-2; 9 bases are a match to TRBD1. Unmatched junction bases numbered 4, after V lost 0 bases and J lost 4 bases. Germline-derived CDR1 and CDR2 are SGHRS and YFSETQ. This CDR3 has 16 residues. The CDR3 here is CASSLAGQGVTGELFF. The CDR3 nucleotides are TGCGCCAGCAGCTTGGCGGGACAGGGAGTCACCGGGGAGCTGTTTTTT.

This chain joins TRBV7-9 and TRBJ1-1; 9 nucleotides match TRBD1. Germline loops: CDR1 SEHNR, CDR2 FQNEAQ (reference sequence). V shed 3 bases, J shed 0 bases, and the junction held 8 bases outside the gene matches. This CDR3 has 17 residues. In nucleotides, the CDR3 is TGTGCCAGCAGCTTGGACAGGGGTTTTCGCATGAACACTGAAGCTTTCTTT. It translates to CASSLDRGFRMNTEAFF.

CDR3 loop: CASSLSTINNEQFF. The CDR3 DNA reads TGCGCCAGCAGCTTGTCTACAATAAACAATGAGCAGTTCTTC. The V and J genes are TRBV5-1 and TRBJ2-1; D not certain. Trimming stripped 1 base from V and 5 bases from J, with 10 bases between. CDR1 is SGHRS, CDR2 YFSETQ, per germline. This CDR3 is 14 amino acids long.

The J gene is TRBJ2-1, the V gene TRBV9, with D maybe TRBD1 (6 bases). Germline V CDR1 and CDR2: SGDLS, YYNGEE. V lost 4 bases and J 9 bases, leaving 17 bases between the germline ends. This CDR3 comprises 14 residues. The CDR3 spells CASSPRTEAGEQFF. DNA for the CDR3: TGTGCCAGCAGCCCTAGGACAGAGGCGGGTGAGCAGTTCTTC.

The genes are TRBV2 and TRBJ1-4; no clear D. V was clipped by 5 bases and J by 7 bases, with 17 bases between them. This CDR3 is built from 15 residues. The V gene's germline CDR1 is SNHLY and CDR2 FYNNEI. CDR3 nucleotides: TGTGCCAGCAGTCGTTCGAGGGATAGAGGTGAAAAACTGTTTTTT. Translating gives CASSRSRDRGEKLFF.

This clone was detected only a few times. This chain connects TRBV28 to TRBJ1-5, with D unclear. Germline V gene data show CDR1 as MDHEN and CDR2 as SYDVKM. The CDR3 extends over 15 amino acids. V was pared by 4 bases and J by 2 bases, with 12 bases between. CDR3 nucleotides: TGTGCCAGCAGTTACTCGTCGGGAGGCAATCAGCCCCAGCATTTT. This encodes CASSYSSGGNQPQHF.

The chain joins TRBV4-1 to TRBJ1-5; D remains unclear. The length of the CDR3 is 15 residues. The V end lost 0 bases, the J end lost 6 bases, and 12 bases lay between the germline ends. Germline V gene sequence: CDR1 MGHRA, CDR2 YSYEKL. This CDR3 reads CASSQDQTRSQPQHF. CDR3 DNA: TGCGCCAGCAGCCAAGATCAGACGCGAAGTCAGCCCCAGCATTTT.

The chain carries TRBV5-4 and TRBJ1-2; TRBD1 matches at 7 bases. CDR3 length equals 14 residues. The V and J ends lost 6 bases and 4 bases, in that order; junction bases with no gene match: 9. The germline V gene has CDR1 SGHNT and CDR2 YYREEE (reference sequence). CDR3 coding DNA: TGTGCCAGCACCCGGGACAGCCACACCTATGGCTACACCTTC. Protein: CASTRDSHTYGYTF.

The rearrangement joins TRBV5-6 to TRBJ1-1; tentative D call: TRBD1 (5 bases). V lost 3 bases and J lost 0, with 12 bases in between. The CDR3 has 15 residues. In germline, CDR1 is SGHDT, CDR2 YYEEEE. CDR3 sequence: CASSSGTALNTEAFF. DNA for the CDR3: TGTGCCAGCAGCTCTGGGACGGCGTTGAACACTGAAGCTTTCTTT. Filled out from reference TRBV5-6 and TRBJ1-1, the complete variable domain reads DAGVTQSPTHLIKTRGQQVTLRCSPKSGHDTVSWYQQALGQGPQFIFQYYEEEERQRGNFPDRFSGHQFPNYSSELNVNALLLGDSALYLCASSSGTALNTEAFFGQGTRLTVV.

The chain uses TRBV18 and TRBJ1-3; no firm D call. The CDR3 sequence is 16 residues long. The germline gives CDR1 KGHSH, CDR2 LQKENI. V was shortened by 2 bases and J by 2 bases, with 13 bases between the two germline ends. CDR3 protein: CASSPASGVTGNTIYF. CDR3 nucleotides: TGTGCCAGCTCACCAGCTAGCGGGGTTACTGGAAACACCATATATTTT.